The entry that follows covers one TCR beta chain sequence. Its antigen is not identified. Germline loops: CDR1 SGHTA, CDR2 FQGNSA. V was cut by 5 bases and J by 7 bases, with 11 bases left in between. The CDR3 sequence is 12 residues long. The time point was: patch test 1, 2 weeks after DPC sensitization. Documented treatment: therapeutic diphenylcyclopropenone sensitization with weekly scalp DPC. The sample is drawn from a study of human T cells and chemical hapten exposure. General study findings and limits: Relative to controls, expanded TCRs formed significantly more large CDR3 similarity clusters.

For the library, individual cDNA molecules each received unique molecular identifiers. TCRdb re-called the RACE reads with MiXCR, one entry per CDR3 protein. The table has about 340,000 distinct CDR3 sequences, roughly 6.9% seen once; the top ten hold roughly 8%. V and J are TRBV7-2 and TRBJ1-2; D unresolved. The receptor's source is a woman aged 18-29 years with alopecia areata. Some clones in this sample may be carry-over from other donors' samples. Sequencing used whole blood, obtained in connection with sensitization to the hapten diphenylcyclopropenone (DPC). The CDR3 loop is CASSLSRSGYTF. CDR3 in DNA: TGTGCCAGCAGCCTTTCCCGGTCTGGCTACACCTTC.